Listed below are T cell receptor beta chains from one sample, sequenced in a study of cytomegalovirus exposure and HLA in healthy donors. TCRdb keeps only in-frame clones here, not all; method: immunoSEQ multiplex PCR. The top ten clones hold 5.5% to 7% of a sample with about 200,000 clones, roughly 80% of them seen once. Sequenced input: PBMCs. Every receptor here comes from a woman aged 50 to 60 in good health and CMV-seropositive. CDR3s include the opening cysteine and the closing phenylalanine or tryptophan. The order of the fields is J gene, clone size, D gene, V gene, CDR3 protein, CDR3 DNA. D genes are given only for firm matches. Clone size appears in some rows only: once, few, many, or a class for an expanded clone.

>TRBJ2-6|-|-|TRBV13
CASSPHPFGGTGANGLTF
TGTGCCAGCAGCCCGCACCCCTTTGGAGGGACTGGGGCCAACGGCCTGACTTTC
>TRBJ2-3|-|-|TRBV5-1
CASSLIGGSELPDTQYF
TGCGCCAGCAGCTTGATCGGGGGTTCGGAGTTACCAGATACGCAGTATTTT
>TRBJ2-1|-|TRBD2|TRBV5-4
CASSRAAGGKYNEQFF
TGTGCCAGCAGCCGGGCAGCGGGGGGCAAATACAATGAGCAGTTCTTC
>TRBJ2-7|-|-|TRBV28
CASSFWPYEQYF
TGTGCCAGCAGTTTTTGGCCCTACGAGCAGTACTTC
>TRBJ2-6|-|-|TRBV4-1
CASSQETQGSGANVLTF
TGCGCCAGCAGCCAAGAGACACAGGGCTCTGGGGCCAACGTCCTGACTTTC
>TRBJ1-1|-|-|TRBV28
CASIATVSVLRAFF
TGTGCCAGCATAGCCACCGTTAGCGTGCTGAGAGCTTTCTTT
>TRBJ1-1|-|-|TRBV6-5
CASSQNFEREAFF
TGTGCCAGCAGCCAAAATTTCGAGAGGGAAGCTTTCTTT
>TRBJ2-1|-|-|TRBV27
CASSFGQSYNEQFF
TGTGCCAGCAGTTTTGGACAGTCCTACAATGAGCAGTTCTTC
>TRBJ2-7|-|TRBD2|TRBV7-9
CSSSTSGRAYEQYF
TGTTCCAGCAGCACTAGCGGGAGGGCCTACGAGCAGTACTTC
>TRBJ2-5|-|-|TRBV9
CASSGGETGRRETQYF
TGTGCCAGCAGCGGTGGGGAGACAGGGAGGAGAGAGACCCAGTACTTC
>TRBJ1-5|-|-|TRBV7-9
CASSLREGQPQHF
TGTGCCAGCAGCTTAAGGGAGGGACAGCCCCAGCATTTT
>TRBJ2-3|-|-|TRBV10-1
CASSDALRGSTDTQYF
TGCGCCAGCAGTGATGCCTTAAGGGGAAGCACAGATACGCAGTATTTT
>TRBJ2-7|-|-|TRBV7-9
CASSLSLTHEQYF
TGTGCCAGCAGCTTATCCTTGACACACGAGCAGTACTTC
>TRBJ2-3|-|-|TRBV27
CASSSLPQGDTQYF
TGTGCCAGCAGTTCCCTCCCTCAGGGAGATACGCAGTATTTT
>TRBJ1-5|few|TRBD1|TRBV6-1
CASSVQQGYSNQPQHF
TGTGCCAGCAGTGTCCAACAGGGGTATAGCAATCAGCCCCAGCATTTT
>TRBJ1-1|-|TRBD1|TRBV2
CASRGQGTEAFF
TGTGCCAGCAGGGGACAGGGAACTGAAGCTTTCTTT
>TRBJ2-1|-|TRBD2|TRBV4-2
CASSLEYGGAAEQFF
TGTGCCAGCAGCCTAGAATACGGGGGGGCGGCTGAGCAGTTCTTC
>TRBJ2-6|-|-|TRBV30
CAWSLNRDLRGANVLTF
TGTGCCTGGAGTTTGAACAGGGATCTACGTGGGGCCAACGTCCTGACTTTC
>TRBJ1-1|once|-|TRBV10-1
CASTPAIGTEAFF
TGCGCCAGCACTCCTGCAATCGGCACTGAAGCTTTCTTT
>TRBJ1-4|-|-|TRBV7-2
CASSPYLRTEKLFF
TGTGCCAGCAGCCCCTACTTGCGTACGGAAAAACTGTTTTTT
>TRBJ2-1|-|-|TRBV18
CASSPLRGYNEQFF
TGTGCCAGCTCACCACTCAGGGGCTACAATGAGCAGTTCTTC